This TCR beta chain was sequenced during a study of cytomegalovirus exposure and HLA in healthy donors. The PCR employed 60 Vbeta primers together with 13 Jbeta primers. Profiling relied on immunoSEQ multiplex PCR, and the TCRdb table lists in-frame clones only, not all of them. This table holds more than 90,000 clones. Study conclusions and caveats: Cytomegalovirus-associated status was assigned to fewer than 200 TCR beta chains. Usually a TCR sequence was rare, but some public TCRs were found in many donors. TCR beta sequences reportedly predicted most subjects' HLA-A and HLA-B alleles accurately. In presence/absence analyses, roughly uniform sequencing depth across donors was assumed.

On this clone: Its antigen is not known.

The sequenced sample was PBMCs. The TCR comes from a man aged 25-45 years in good health and CMV-seronegative.

CDR3 DNA: TGTGCCTGGAACTCTTTGGTCTTCGAGACTGAAGCTTTCTTT. Translation: CAWNSLVFETEAFF. This chain joins TRBV30 and TRBJ1-1; D gene uncertain. The V gene lost 4 bases and the J gene lost 5 bases, with 17 bases spanning the gap. CDR1 and CDR2 (germline): GTSNPN, SVGIG (reference sequence). The CDR3 is 14 residues long.